The T cell receptor beta chain under discussion was sequenced for a study of technical replicates of blood from a handful of donors listed by TCRdb under 2017. A remark on this clone: Its antigen specificity is not known. No base qualities exist here, and no much larger clone lies one base off it.

Libraries were constructed by the immunoSEQ multiplex PCR assay. Sourced from immuneACCESS, this table was stored by TCRdb with only in-frame sequences that have V and J called. A share of the clones is absent; for the studies checked, an unresolved V gene accounts for under half, and the remainder has no known explanation. Here the sample has under 85,000 clones; 95% to 98% occur a single time. The leading ten clones occupy more than 0.15% of the sample. V is trimmed back by 4 bases and J by 7 bases, and the junction contains 7 bases that no gene match accounts for. The germline V gene supplies CDR1 SQVTM and CDR2 ANQGSEA. The CDR3, cysteine through phenylalanine, is 14 amino acids long. The sequence is cut down to CDR3 DNA, 42 bases in frame from base 1.

The chain is assembled from TRBV29-1 and TRBJ1-6, with TRBD1 matching 7 junction bases. The TCR sequence derives from a human donor in good health. Input material: T cells isolated from PBMCs. The DNA reads TGCAGCGTTGTAACAGGGGACCTCAATTCACCCCTCCACTTT. Its protein is CSVVTGDLNSPLHF.